This T cell receptor beta chain appears in the sequencing data of a study of shared clonotypes between healthy human individuals. Measured with immunoSEQ multiplex PCR; TCRdb has only the in-frame clones, and not every one. The sample shows some 1.5 million clones, more than 95% of them seen only once. V lost 7 bases and J lost 7, with 17 bases in between. CDR1 and CDR2 from the germline V gene are MNHNS and SASEGT. CDR3 length: 14 residues. This clone is a singleton in its sample. The sample comprised naive CD4+ T cells sorted from blood. Subset meaning: CD45RA+ positively selected. This chain links TRBV6-1 with TRBJ1-5; D unclear. The TCR sequence derives from a man aged 25 to 40 in good health. The CDR3 loop is CASTPAGFGQPQHF. DNA for the CDR3: TGTGCCAGCACTCCGGCGGGGTTTGGACAGCCCCAGCATTTT.